The subject of this entry is one T cell receptor (beta chain). Produced via immunoSEQ multiplex PCR; TCRdb's table is partial and in-frame only. The table lists 200,000 or so clones, roughly 80% of them singletons. With V trimmed by 1 base and J by 7 bases, 11 bases remained unmatched. The germline CDR1 and CDR2 sequences are SGDLS and YYNGEE. The CDR3 runs 16 residues. This record belongs to a study of blood T cell repertoires in COVID-19. The rearrangement joins TRBV9 to TRBJ1-2; 9 nucleotides align to TRBD1. Sequenced input: PBMCs or T cells enriched from blood (not recorded which). The receptor was isolated from a woman aged 40 to 50 with acute COVID-19. The CDR3 loop reads CASSVRPGQGSGGYTF. The CDR3 DNA sequence: TGTGCCAGCAGCGTAAGACCGGGACAGGGCTCGGGTGGCTACACCTTC.